The 20 T cell receptor beta chains below all came from one sample that was sequenced in a study of control samples from healthy donors and cancer patients. Sequencing used immunoSEQ multiplex PCR; TCRdb keeps in-frame clones, though not all of them. This sample has 390,000 or so clones; over 75% occur once, and the top ten carry approximately 6.3%. The sample taken for sequencing was PBMCs. Source of these receptors: a man aged 35 to 55 with head and neck cancer.

About this clone: At the DNA level, this CDR3 is encoded by other sequences in the same sample as well. The gene calls are TRBV27 and TRBJ1-5, with TRBD1 matching 7 bases. The CDR3 is made up of 14 amino acids. The ends lost 5 bases at V and 2 bases at J; junction bases unmatched: 3. The germline gives CDR1 MNHEY, CDR2 SMNVEV (reference sequence). The CDR3 sequence: CASSRDRGNQPQHF. CDR3 in DNA: TGTGCCAGCAGTCGAGACAGGGGCAATCAGCCCCAGCATTTT.

The CDR3 sequence is CASSQKREFEQYF. The CDR3 DNA is TGTGCCAGCAGCCAAAAGCGGGAGTTCGAGCAGTACTTC. The gene calls are TRBV3-1 (or the pseudogene TRBV3-2) and TRBJ2-7, with 8 bases lining up with TRBD2. The CDR3 spans 13 residues. V lost 2 bases to trimming and J lost 6 bases; unmatched junction nucleotides: 3. CDR1 LGHDT and CDR2 YNNKEL come from the germline V gene (reference sequence).

This chain uses TRBV24-1 with TRBJ1-1, with 7 bases that match TRBD1. Trimming removed 9 bases from V and 2 bases from J; junction bases left unmatched: 5. The CDR3 loop spans 13 amino acids. Germline CDR1 and CDR2: KGHDR and SFDVKD. Written as DNA, the CDR3 is TGTGCCACCGCCAGGACAGGCAACACTGAAGCTTTCTTT. Translation gives CATARTGNTEAFF.

This clone was picked up a small number of times. The V and J genes are TRBV14 and TRBJ1-1, with D perhaps matching TRBD1 (6 bases). V lost 6 bases to trimming and J lost 4 bases, with 12 bases between them. The CDR3 is 13 amino acids. CDR1 and CDR2 (germline): SGHDN, FVKESK. The CDR3 here is CASRQGLGTEAFF. Written as DNA, the CDR3 is TGTGCCAGCAGACAGGGATTGGGCACTGAAGCTTTCTTT.

V and J are TRBV6-5 and TRBJ2-7, with 8 nucleotides matching TRBD1. Germline V gives CDR1 MNHEY, CDR2 SVGAGI. CDR3 length equals 15 residues. Losses at the gene ends were 6 bases for V and 2 bases for J; bases not matched to a gene: 9. DNA for the CDR3: TGTGCCAGCAGGTCAGGGACAGGACAAGCCTACGAGCAGTACTTC. As protein: CASRSGTGQAYEQYF.

The V and J genes are TRBV6-1 and TRBJ1-3, with a possible D match to TRBD1 (6 bases). Trimming removed 4 bases at V and 2 bases at J, with 15 bases between. Looked up from germline, CDR1 is MNHNS and CDR2 is SASEGT. This CDR3 is built from 16 residues. The CDR3 DNA is TGTGCCAGCAGTGCCGAGAGGGCAGGGGCTGGAAACACCATATATTTT. Protein product: CASSAERAGAGNTIYF.

The chain uses TRBV28 and TRBJ2-1, with 7 bases lining up with TRBD2. V was clipped by 8 bases and J by 2 bases; unmatched bases: 9. The V gene's germline CDR1 is MDHEN and CDR2 SYDVKM. There are 15 residues in the CDR3. CDR3 DNA sequence: TGTGCCAGCCTGGGACCGGGGGGACCCTACAATGAGCAGTTCTTC. It yields the protein CASLGPGGPYNEQFF.

V usage is TRBV7-3 and J usage is TRBJ2-3, with 8 bases identical to TRBD1. The length of the CDR3 is 12 residues. The germline V gene encodes CDR1 SGHTA and CDR2 FQGTGA. Unmatched junction bases numbered 2, after V lost 4 bases and J lost 8 bases. CDR3 in DNA: TGTGCCAGCAGCTCCGACAGGGGTACGCAGTATTTT. Translating it yields CASSSDRGTQYF.

This clone occurred once. CDR3 bases: TGTGCCACCAGTGACGTTAATGTAGGGCCAGATGAGCAGTTCTTC. Encoded protein: CATSDVNVGPDEQFF. V and J are TRBV24-1 and TRBJ2-1; D gene ambiguous. The CDR3 contains 15 residues. V was clipped by 4 bases and J by 8 bases, with 17 bases between them. The germline gives CDR1 KGHDR, CDR2 SFDVKD.

This sequence joins TRBV19 and TRBJ2-1; D is perhaps TRBD2 (6 bases). This CDR3 has 16 amino acids. With 5 bases removed from V and 1 base from J, the gap between germline ends came to 15 bases. The germline CDR1 and CDR2 sequences are LNHDA and SQIVND (reference sequence). CDR3 DNA sequence: TGTGCCAGTAGTCCCCAGGGACTCCAATCCTACAATGAGCAGTTCTTC. Amino acids: CASSPQGLQSYNEQFF.

The chain is built from TRBV6-5 and TRBJ1-5; 7 positions agree with TRBD1. CDR3 size: 15 residues. The ends lost 6 bases at V and 6 bases at J; junction bases unmatched: 11. CDR1 and CDR2 (germline): MNHEY, SVGAGI. This CDR3 is CASSLDRIRGQPQHF. CDR3 coding DNA: TGTGCCAGCAGCTTGGACAGGATCCGGGGTCAGCCCCAGCATTTT.

V is TRBV6-1 and J is TRBJ1-1; a weak D match, TRBD1 (5 bases). Deletions cut 0 bases from V and 2 bases from J, with 10 bases between. Germline-derived CDR1 and CDR2 are MNHNS and SASEGT. The CDR3 consists of 15 residues. CDR3 nucleotides: TGTGCCAGCAGTGAAGCGTCTGGGGCCAACACTGAAGCTTTCTTT. It is translated as CASSEASGANTEAFF.

This clone was counted once. The chain carries TRBV29-1 and TRBJ1-4, with a tentative D call TRBD1 (5 bases). Trimming left V 1 base short and J 0 bases short, with 6 bases between. Germline V lookup: CDR1 SQVTM, CDR2 ANQGSEA. The CDR3 is made up of 14 amino acids. In DNA form, the CDR3 reads TGCAGCGTTGAAGGGACATCAACTAATGAAAAACTGTTTTTT. This codes for CSVEGTSTNEKLFF.

The CDR3 DNA sequence: TGTGCCAGCTCACCTGAAATCGCCGGGACGGTGTCCTACGAGCAGTACTTC. This translates into CASSPEIAGTVSYEQYF. The rearrangement uses TRBV18 and TRBJ2-7; D might be TRBD1 or TRBD2, each matching 5 bases. The CDR3 is made up of 17 amino acids. Germline V gene data show CDR1 as KGHSH and CDR2 as LQKENI. V lost 3 bases and J 1 base, leaving 19 bases between the germline ends.

The V call is TRBV29-1, the J call TRBJ2-7, with TRBD1 matching over 11 bases. The junction had 5 bases not matched to a gene; V was cut back by 6 bases and J by 4 bases. The CDR3 spans 13 residues. Germline V lookup: CDR1 SQVTM, CDR2 ANQGSEA. CDR3 amino acids: CSVRTGGRYEQYF. CDR3 DNA sequence: TGCAGCGTCAGGACAGGGGGCCGGTACGAGCAGTACTTC.

The gene calls are TRBV20-1 and TRBJ2-5, with 8 bases matching TRBD2. Losses at the gene ends were 3 bases for V and 1 base for J; bases not matched to a gene: 7. The CDR3 runs 15 residues. Per germline, CDR1 DFQATT and CDR2 SNEGSKA (reference sequence). The CDR3 here is CSASLVAGRQETQYF. In DNA form, the CDR3 reads TGCAGTGCTAGTTTGGTAGCGGGGCGCCAAGAGACCCAGTACTTC.

This clone occurred once. The chain couples TRBV21-1 to TRBJ1-1; the table's D call of TRBD1 was not tested on the DNA. TRBV21-1 is classified as a pseudogene. The CDR3 consists of 12 residues. The CDR3 sequence is CASSVWDRGAFF. The CDR3 region has the DNA TGTGCCAGCAGCGTATGGGACAGGGGAGCTTTCTTT.

The chain recombines TRBV5-5 with TRBJ2-1; D is undetermined. Looked up from germline, CDR1 is SGHKS and CDR2 is YYEKEE (reference sequence). The ends were cut back, 2 bases at V and 5 bases at J, with 20 bases in the middle. CDR3 length: 17 residues. The CDR3 coding sequence is TGTGCCAGCAGCTTAGGCTTGGGCACCTTTAAGGACAATGAGCAGTTCTTC. Translating it yields CASSLGLGTFKDNEQFF.

This clone has only one observation. The V and J genes are TRBV19 and TRBJ2-1; D may correspond to TRBD1 or TRBD2 (5 bases each). CDR1 is LNHDA, CDR2 SQIVND, per germline (reference sequence). V was trimmed by 0 bases and J by 7 bases, leaving 16 bases between them. This CDR3 contains 16 residues. The CDR3 nucleotides are TGTGCCAGTAGTATAGATCGTCCAGGGAGCCCAAATGAGCAGTTCTTC. It specifies CASSIDRPGSPNEQFF.

The chain joins TRBV11-2 to TRBJ2-1; 7 positions match TRBD2. After removal of 5 bases from V and 7 bases from J, the junction contained 14 bases not matched to a gene. The CDR3 has 16 residues. Germline V gives CDR1 SGHAT, CDR2 FQNNGV. The CDR3, as DNA: TGTGCCAGCAGCCCCTCAGCGGGGCCCGCCGGGAATGAGCAGTTCTTC. The encoded protein is CASSPSAGPAGNEQFF. Filled out from reference TRBV11-2 and TRBJ2-1, the complete variable domain reads EAGVAQSPRYKIIEKRQSVAFWCNPISGHATLYWYQQILGQGPKLLIQFQNNGVVDDSQLPKDRFSAERLKGVDSTLKIQPAKLEDSAVYLCASSPSAGPAGNEQFFGPGTRLTVL.